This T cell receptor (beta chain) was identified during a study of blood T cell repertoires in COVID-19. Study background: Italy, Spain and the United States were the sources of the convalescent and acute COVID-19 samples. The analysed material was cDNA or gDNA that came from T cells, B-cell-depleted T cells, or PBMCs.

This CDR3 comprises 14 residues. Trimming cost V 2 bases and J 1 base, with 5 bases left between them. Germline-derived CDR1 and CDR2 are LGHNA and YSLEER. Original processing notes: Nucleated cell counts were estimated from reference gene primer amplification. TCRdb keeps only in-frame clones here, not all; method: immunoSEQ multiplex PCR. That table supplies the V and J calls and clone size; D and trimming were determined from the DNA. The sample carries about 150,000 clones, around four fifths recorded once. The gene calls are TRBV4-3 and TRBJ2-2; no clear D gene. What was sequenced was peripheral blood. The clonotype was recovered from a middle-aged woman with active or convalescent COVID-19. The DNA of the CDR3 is TGCGCCAGCAGCCAATCTAGGAACACCGGGGAGCTGTTTTTT. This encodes CASSQSRNTGELFF.